These T cell receptor beta chains were read from a single sample in a study of beta chain features in type 1 diabetes. Method: immunoSEQ multiplex PCR; TCRdb's copy keeps in-frame clones and lacks some. The table includes 250,000 to 300,000 clones, under 8.5% detected once. The specimen was central memory CD4+ T cells from blood. All receptors come from a woman in her late teens or twenties in good health. Both conserved end residues are part of each CDR3. The D gene is left open where the match is weak. Size is omitted from some rows. Given values are once, few, many or a class for expanded clones.

TRBD1,TRBV6-1,few,TRBJ1-5,CASSGQGMVGNQPQHF,TGTGCCAGCAGTGGACAGGGGATGGTTGGCAATCAGCCCCAGCATTTT
TRBD1,TRBV5-1,few,TRBJ1-2,CASSVTGNYGYTF,TGCGCCAGCAGCGTGACAGGGAACTATGGCTACACCTTC
NA,TRBV4-3,many,TRBJ2-3,CASSPFQSSATQYF,TGCGCCAGCAGCCCGTTCCAGAGTAGCGCTACGCAGTATTTT
NA,TRBV4-3,NA,TRBJ2-5,CASSHDKTRETQYF,TGCGCCAGCAGCCACGACAAAACAAGGGAGACCCAGTACTTC
TRBD2,TRBV5-4,few,TRBJ2-5,CASSRERTSTGETQYF,TGTGCCAGCAGCCGGGAAAGGACTAGCACCGGAGAGACCCAGTACTTC
NA,TRBV15,NA,TRBJ2-3,CATSRAFVLKGSTDTQYF,TGTGCCACCAGCAGAGCTTTCGTCCTTAAGGGTAGCACAGATACGCAGTATTTT
NA,TRBV7-9,NA,TRBJ1-6,CASSLEGSSPLHF,TGTGCCAGCAGCTTAGAGGGATCGTCACCCCTCCACTTT
TRBD1,TRBV4-2,NA,TRBJ2-2,CASSPSRDRSTGELFF,TGTGCCAGCAGCCCGAGCCGGGACAGATCCACCGGGGAGCTGTTTTTT
NA,TRBV18,many,TRBJ1-1,CASSPRSQVDEAFF,TGTGCCAGCTCACCACGTTCCCAGGTGGATGAAGCTTTCTTT
TRBD1,TRBV29-1,NA,TRBJ1-1,CSTWDRGTREAFF,TGCAGCACCTGGGACAGGGGGACGCGAGAAGCTTTCTTT
NA,TRBV7-2,NA,TRBJ1-1,CASSLGLGMSEAFF,TGTGCCAGCAGCTTGGGGTTGGGGATGAGTGAAGCTTTCTTT
NA,TRBV15,many,TRBJ2-7,CATSRNSETVRYEQYF,TGTGCCACCAGCAGGAACTCAGAAACTGTCCGCTACGAGCAGTACTTC
TRBD2,TRBV4-2,NA,TRBJ2-1,CASSQQGLADTEQFF,TGTGCCAGCAGCCAACAGGGACTAGCGGATACTGAGCAGTTCTTC
NA,TRBV25-1,NA,TRBJ2-3,CASMEGSDTQYF,TGTGCCAGCATGGAGGGTTCAGATACGCAGTATTTT
TRBD1,TRBV7-9,many,TRBJ1-1,CASSTRQGNTEAFF,TGTGCCAGCAGCACTAGACAGGGCAACACTGAAGCTTTCTTT
TRBD1,TRBV4-3,many,TRBJ2-1,CASSQDGDRFDYNEQFF,TGCGCCAGCAGCCAAGATGGGGACAGGTTCGACTACAATGAGCAGTTCTTC
NA,TRBV7-6,few,TRBJ2-1,CASSLVQLAAPFF,TGTGCCAGCAGCTTAGTCCAACTAGCAGCCCCATTCTTC
TRBD1,TRBV7-2,many,TRBJ1-6,CASSSLARGNSPLHF,TGTGCCAGCAGCTCCCTCGCCAGGGGGAATTCACCCCTCCACTTT
NA,TRBV6-5,NA,TRBJ2-7,CASSQDRKSSYEQYF,TGTGCCAGCAGCCAGGACAGAAAGAGCTCCTACGAGCAGTACTTC
NA,TRBV18,few,TRBJ1-5,CASSPPSNQPQHF,TGTGCCAGCTCACCACCCAGCAATCAGCCCCAGCATTTT
NA,TRBV5-6,few,TRBJ2-1,CASSLQGPYYNEQFF,TGTGCCAGCAGCTTACAGGGTCCCTATTACAATGAGCAGTTCTTC
NA,TRBV7-2,NA,TRBJ1-5,CASSLEGSVQPQHF,TGTGCCAGCAGCTTAGAAGGGTCGGTTCAGCCCCAGCATTTT